Below, one TCR beta chain is given with its context. Each 10 ml fresh peripheral blood draw supplied the PBMCs. This sample is drawn from a study of T cells in Graves' hyperthyroidism and ophthalmopathy. Study-wide background: Peripheral blood was drawn at first diagnosis, prior to all treatment.

Germline V gives CDR1 MDHEN, CDR2 SYDVKM. This CDR3 spans 15 amino acids. Trimming at V came to 7 bases and at J to 0 bases, leaving 9 bases not matched to a gene. RNA transcripts yielded amplified TCR beta CDR3 regions. HTBI primers were used for first-round RT-PCR of the TCR CDR3. Each CDR3 protein gets one entry after TCRdb re-called the multiplex PCR reads with MiXCR. The sample includes over 450,000 distinct CDR3 sequences, roughly a sixth of them seen just once. This rearrangement joins TRBV28 to TRBJ2-7; 7 bases align to TRBD1. Source material: blood. The receptor was derived from a woman under 30 with Graves' ophthalmopathy. CDR3 sequence: CASNTGDSGSYEQYF. The CDR3, as DNA: TGTGCCAGCAATACTGGGGACAGCGGCTCCTACGAGCAGTACTTC.